The clone carrying this T cell receptor (beta chain) turned up a few times. Its antigen is not identified. The use of a sample-barcoded 5' primer and a J-beta primer mix characterized a second PCR of about 6 to 11 cycles. Each of the cDNA molecules was tagged by a template-switch adaptor with 12 random nucleotides. A single record per CDR3 protein comes from TCRdb applying MiXCR to the 5' RACE reads. The sample records roughly 1.6 million distinct CDR3 sequences, almost 35% being singletons. Each sample used at least 6 million PBMCs. This CDR3 is built from 15 residues. V shed 5 bases, J shed 8 bases, and the junction held 8 bases outside the gene matches. The germline V gene encodes CDR1 SGHTA and CDR2 FQGTGA. This entry belongs to a study of blood T cells in healthy people across ages. Findings and caveats of the study: Naive T cell percentage strongly correlated with TCR beta diversity.

Sequenced sample: blood. The chain combines TRBV7-3 with TRBJ2-1; 11 nucleotides match TRBD2. This sequence was found in a woman in her 30s in good health. CDR3 in amino acids: CASSTKLAGVYEQFF. The CDR3 coding sequence is TGTGCCAGCAGCACCAAACTAGCGGGGGTCTATGAGCAGTTCTTC.